Reported below is one TCR beta chain. The data derive from a study of blood T cell repertoires in COVID-19. Study details: Italy, Spain and the United States were the sources of the convalescent and acute COVID-19 samples. The cDNA or gDNA used as material had been derived from T cells, B-cell-depleted T cells, or PBMCs.

Per the authors' pipeline: Amplification from reference gene primers served as the basis for estimated nucleated cell counts. Generated by immunoSEQ multiplex PCR, the TCRdb table keeps only in-frame clones and is missing some. V and J calls plus clone size are reproduced from that table; the DNA served to infer D and trimming. The table shows 150,000 to 200,000 clones, with around 90% occurring only once. The CDR3 extends over 13 amino acids. V lost 7 bases, J lost 6 bases, and 6 bases stayed unmatched. Germline V gene lookup returns CDR1 MNHNY and CDR2 SVGAGI (reference sequence). The origin of this receptor is a man aged 45 to 65 with acute or convalescent COVID-19. The sample was peripheral blood. V and J are TRBV6-6 and TRBJ1-2; TRBD1 matches at 9 bases. CDR3 sequence (DNA): TGTGCCAGCACCTACAGGGGGCCAGATGGCTACACCTTC. This gives the protein CASTYRGPDGYTF.